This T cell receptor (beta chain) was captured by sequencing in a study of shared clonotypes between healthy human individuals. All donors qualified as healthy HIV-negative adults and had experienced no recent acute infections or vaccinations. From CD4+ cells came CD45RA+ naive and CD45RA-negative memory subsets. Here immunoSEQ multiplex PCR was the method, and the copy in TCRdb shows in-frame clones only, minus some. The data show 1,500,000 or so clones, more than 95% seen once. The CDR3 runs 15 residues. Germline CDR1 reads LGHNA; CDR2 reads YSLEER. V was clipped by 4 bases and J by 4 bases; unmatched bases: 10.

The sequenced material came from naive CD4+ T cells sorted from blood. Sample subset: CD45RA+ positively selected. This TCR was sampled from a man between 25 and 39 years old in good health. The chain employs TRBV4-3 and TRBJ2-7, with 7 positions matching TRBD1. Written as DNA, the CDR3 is TGCGCCAGCAGCCGGCAGACCGACAGGGTATACGAGCAGTACTTC. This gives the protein CASSRQTDRVYEQYF.